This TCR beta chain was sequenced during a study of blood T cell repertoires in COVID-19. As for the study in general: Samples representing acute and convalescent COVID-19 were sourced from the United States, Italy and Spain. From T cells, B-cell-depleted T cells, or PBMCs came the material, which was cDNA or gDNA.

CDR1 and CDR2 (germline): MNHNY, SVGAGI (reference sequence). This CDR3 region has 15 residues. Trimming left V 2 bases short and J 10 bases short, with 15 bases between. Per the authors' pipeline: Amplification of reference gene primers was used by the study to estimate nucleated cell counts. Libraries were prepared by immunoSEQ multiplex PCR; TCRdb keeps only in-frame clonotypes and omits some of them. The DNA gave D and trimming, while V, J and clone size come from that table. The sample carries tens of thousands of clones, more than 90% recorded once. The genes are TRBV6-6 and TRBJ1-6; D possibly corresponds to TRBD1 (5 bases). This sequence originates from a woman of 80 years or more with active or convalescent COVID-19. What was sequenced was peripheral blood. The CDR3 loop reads CASSYNGGVVSPLHF. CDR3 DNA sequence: TGTGCCAGCAGTTACAATGGGGGGGTGGTCTCACCCCTCCACTTT.